The sequence of this T cell receptor (beta chain) was determined in a study of T cell responses to AZD1222 COVID-19 vaccine. The table came from immunoSEQ multiplex PCR; TCRdb's copy has only in-frame clones and leaves some out. The sample shows 150,000 to 200,000 clones, under 95% of them seen only once. As for this clone: The antigen remains undetermined.

Whole-study findings and limits: Seropositive status at baseline applied to only six AZD1222 recipients.

The sample consisted of peripheral blood, taken on day 0 of MenACWY control vaccination. This receptor was taken from an adult in good health.

This CDR3 reads CASSYLATGEQFF. The CDR3 nucleotides are TGTGCCAGCAGCTACCTAGCCACGGGTGAGCAGTTCTTC. The J gene is TRBJ2-1, the V gene TRBV7-3; tentatively, D is TRBD2 (5 bases). Germline CDR1 SGHTA, CDR2 FQGTGA. This CDR3 is 13 amino acids long. V lost 4 bases and J lost 9, with 13 bases in between. The full variable domain, rest sourced from reference TRBV7-3 and TRBJ2-1, is GAGVSQTPSNKVTEKGKYVELRCDPISGHTALYWYRQSLGQGPEFLIYFQGTGAADDSGLPNDRFFAVRPEGSVSTLKIQRTERGDSAVYLCASSYLATGEQFFGPGTRLTVL.